This passage covers 22 T cell receptor beta chains from one sample sequenced in a study of blood T cell repertoires in COVID-19. Clones were sequenced by immunoSEQ multiplex PCR, and TCRdb holds only the in-frame ones, with some missing. Of 120,000 or so clones listed, over 75% are singletons. The sequenced material came from peripheral blood. The receptors were gathered from a woman aged 60-75 years with acute or convalescent COVID-19.

V is TRBV30 and J is TRBJ1-2; D call uncertain. CDR1 GTSNPN and CDR2 SVGIG come from the germline V gene (reference sequence). With 2 bases removed from V and 8 bases from J, the gap between germline ends came to 12 bases. This CDR3 comprises 12 residues. For the CDR3, the DNA is TGTGCCTGGAGTTTCACGGGATCCGGCTACACCTTC. This encodes CAWSFTGSGYTF.

The chain is built from TRBV30 and TRBJ1-5; D is perhaps TRBD1 (5 bases). The CDR3 spans 13 residues. Germline CDR1 is GTSNPN and CDR2 is SVGIG (reference sequence). V lost 1 base and J lost 5, with 9 bases in between. Here the CDR3 reads CAWSAGDDQPQHF. DNA of the CDR3: TGTGCCTGGAGTGCGGGGGACGATCAGCCCCAGCATTTT.

The rearrangement links TRBV6-2 or TRBV6-3 to TRBJ1-1, with 9 bases identical to TRBD1. CDR1 is MNHEY, CDR2 SVGEGT, per germline. The junction had 3 bases not matched to a gene; V was cut back by 6 bases and J by 4 bases. The CDR3 consists of 13 residues. CDR3 sequence reads: CASSRTGATEAFF. The DNA of the CDR3 is TGTGCCAGCAGCAGGACAGGGGCCACTGAAGCTTTCTTT.

The V gene is TRBV28, the J gene TRBJ1-2, with D unresolved. The CDR3 has 12 amino acids. Between the trimmed V and J ends, which lost 7 bases and 8 bases, there was a span of 14 bases. Germline CDR1 MDHEN, CDR2 SYDVKM. The CDR3 region is CASITGKGGYTF. CDR3 bases: TGTGCCAGCATTACGGGAAAAGGGGGCTACACCTTC.

This clone turned up a few times. The chain uses TRBV28 and TRBJ1-4, with 8 bases identical to TRBD1. This CDR3 contains 16 residues. V shed 8 bases and J 3 bases; nucleotides not matched to a gene: 11. Looked up from germline, CDR1 is MDHEN and CDR2 is SYDVKM. CDR3 sequence (DNA): TGTGCCAGCCGGTCAGGGGGCGCGGGGGCTAATGAAAAACTGTTTTTT. It is translated as CASRSGGAGANEKLFF.

V is TRBV7-9 and J is TRBJ2-6; TRBD2 aligns across 15 bases. Per germline, CDR1 SEHNR and CDR2 FQNEAQ (reference sequence). This CDR3 contains 18 residues. Unmatched junction bases numbered 5, after V lost 4 bases and J lost 4 bases. CDR3 sequence (DNA): TGTGCCAGCAGCTCGGGACTAGCGGGAGGAGAAGGGGCCAACGTCCTGACTTTC. Its protein product is CASSSGLAGGEGANVLTF.

This clone was seen once. V usage is TRBV18 and J usage is TRBJ2-7; D is perhaps TRBD1 (5 bases). Germline loops: CDR1 KGHSH, CDR2 LQKENI. The CDR3 runs to 14 residues. Between the trimmed V and J ends, which lost 2 bases and 5 bases, there was a span of 13 bases. For the CDR3, the DNA is TGTGCCAGCTCACCAAGTCAGGGTGCCCACGAGCAGTACTTC. Residues: CASSPSQGAHEQYF.

V and J are TRBV5-6 and TRBJ1-5; D unclear. The CDR3 length is 12 residues. The germline V gene has CDR1 SGHDT and CDR2 YYEEEE. The ends were cut back, 2 bases at V and 5 bases at J, with 5 bases in the middle. CDR3 sequence reads: CASSLGDQPQHF. The CDR3 DNA sequence: TGTGCCAGCAGCTTAGGAGATCAGCCCCAGCATTTT.

The rearrangement links TRBV9 to TRBJ1-1; TRBD1 matches at 10 bases. The trim removed 0 bases at V and 11 bases at J, leaving 10 bases unmatched. The CDR3 extends over 15 amino acids. The germline gives CDR1 SGDLS, CDR2 YYNGEE. CDR3: CASSVGWDRGITAFF. CDR3 in DNA: TGTGCCAGCAGCGTAGGGTGGGACAGGGGAATTACGGCTTTCTTT. Full variable domain (remainder filled in from reference TRBV9 and TRBJ1-1): DSGVTQTPKHLITATGQRVTLRCSPRSGDLSVYWYQQSLDQGLQFLIQYYNGEERAKGNILERFSAQQFPDLHSELNLSSLELGDSALYFCASSVGWDRGITAFFGQGTRLTVV.

V gene TRBV5-6 combines with J gene TRBJ2-1; D is perhaps TRBD2 (7 bases). The CDR3 runs to 15 residues. CDR1 is SGHDT, CDR2 YYEEEE, per germline. Trimming stripped 4 bases from V and 7 bases from J, with 18 bases between. CDR3 protein: CASSERGRARNEQFF. The CDR3 DNA reads as TGTGCCAGCAGCGAAAGGGGGAGGGCCCGAAATGAGCAGTTCTTC.

The rearrangement links TRBV5-1 to TRBJ2-7, with 8 positions matching TRBD2. The CDR3 extends over 14 amino acids. Germline V gene data show CDR1 as SGHRS and CDR2 as YFSETQ. V lost 4 bases to trimming and J lost 3 bases; unmatched junction nucleotides: 6. The CDR3 spells CASSPGSGSYEQYF. Written as DNA, the CDR3 is TGCGCCAGCAGCCCAGGCAGCGGGAGCTACGAGCAGTACTTC.

Here the CDR3 reads CASSQGVRASGNTIYF. For the CDR3, the DNA is TGTGCCAGCAGCCAAGGGGTCAGGGCCTCTGGAAACACCATATATTTT. The genes are TRBV3-1 (or the pseudogene TRBV3-2) and TRBJ1-3, with D possibly being TRBD1 (5 bases). V was pared by 1 base and J by 0 bases, with 10 bases between. The CDR3 has 16 residues. Germline values: CDR1 LGHDT, CDR2 YNNKEL (reference sequence).

This clone was picked up a small number of times. In the same sample, other DNA sequences code for this CDR3. This chain links TRBV6-6 with TRBJ2-1, with TRBD1 as a possible D gene (5 bases). Trimming removed 5 bases from V and 3 bases from J, with 8 bases in between. The CDR3 contains 13 residues. The germline gives CDR1 MNHNY, CDR2 SVGAGI (reference sequence). As DNA, the CDR3 is TGTGCCAGCAGTCGCGACAGCTACAATGAGCAGTTCTTC. Its protein product is CASSRDSYNEQFF.

The chain couples TRBV6-5 to TRBJ1-1, with D unresolved. Trimming removed 6 bases at V and 6 bases at J, with 5 bases between. The CDR3 spans 10 residues. Germline CDR1 MNHEY, CDR2 SVGAGI. The CDR3 DNA reads as TGTGCCAGCAGCTTCCCTGAAGCTTTCTTT. Its translation: CASSFPEAFF.

V and J are TRBV23-1 and TRBJ1-6; D is undetermined. TRBV23-1 is an ORF, with its function uncertain. Trimming removed 7 bases at V and 7 bases at J, with 17 bases between. This CDR3 spans 15 amino acids. CDR3 region: CASTDLAKRNSPLHF. CDR3 DNA: TGCGCCAGCACTGATTTAGCGAAAAGGAATTCACCCCTCCACTTT.

This clone has only one observation. This chain uses TRBV9 with TRBJ2-2, with D perhaps TRBD1 (5 bases). CDR3 size: 14 residues. Germline values: CDR1 SGDLS, CDR2 YYNGEE. The ends were cut back, 0 bases at V and 7 bases at J, with 10 bases in the middle. CDR3: CASSVGGGNGELFF. CDR3 nucleotides: TGTGCCAGCAGCGTAGGGGGCGGAAACGGGGAGCTGTTTTTT.

The table lists this clone with a few counts. The rearrangement links TRBV5-1 to TRBJ1-2; TRBD1 might be the D (5 bases). Germline CDR1 reads SGHRS; CDR2 reads YFSETQ. V was cut by 4 bases and J by 8 bases, with 12 bases left in between. The CDR3 is 12 amino acids. CDR3 coding DNA: TGCGCCAGCAGCACCCAGGGTGAAGGCTACACCTTC. Its translation is CASSTQGEGYTF.

The rearrangement joins TRBV9 to TRBJ1-5; 7 bases are a match to TRBD1. CDR3 size: 15 residues. The trim removed 0 bases at V and 3 bases at J, leaving 3 bases unmatched. Per the germline V gene, CDR1 is SGDLS and CDR2 is YYNGEE. The CDR3 DNA is TGTGCCAGCAGCGTAGGGACAGGTTACAATCAGCCCCAGCATTTT. Translation gives CASSVGTGYNQPQHF.

The chain joins TRBV3-1 (or the pseudogene TRBV3-2) to TRBJ2-1; 11 bases line up with TRBD2. V shed 5 bases, J shed 3 bases, and the junction held 6 bases outside the gene matches. Looked up from germline, CDR1 is LGHDT and CDR2 is YNNKEL (reference sequence). CDR3 size: 16 residues. In DNA form, the CDR3 reads TGTGCCAGCAGCTTCACTCTAGCGGGAGGCTACAATGAGCAGTTCTTC. This sequence encodes CASSFTLAGGYNEQFF.

The genes are TRBV12-3 or TRBV12-4 and TRBJ2-1, with D perhaps matching TRBD1 (5 bases). CDR3 length: 13 amino acids. Trimming removed 6 bases from V and 3 bases from J, with 9 bases in between. CDR3 in amino acids: CASRSRVYNEQFF. The DNA for the CDR3 is TGTGCCAGCAGGTCCAGGGTCTACAATGAGCAGTTCTTC.

The gene calls are TRBV10-3 and TRBJ2-7, with TRBD1 identical over 7 bases. V was clipped by 4 bases and J by 4 bases; unmatched bases: 1. From germline, CDR1 is ENHRY and CDR2 SYGVKD. CDR3 length equals 12 residues. The CDR3: CAISGQGYEQYF. The CDR3 DNA reads as TGTGCCATCAGTGGACAGGGATACGAGCAGTACTTC.

The chain couples TRBV2 to TRBJ1-2; 10 nucleotides agree with TRBD1. CDR3 length: 14 residues. Germline V lookup: CDR1 SNHLY, CDR2 FYNNEI. V lost 6 bases to trimming and J lost 8 bases; unmatched junction nucleotides: 9. CDR3 residues: CASSLLTGGGGYTF. DNA of the CDR3: TGTGCCAGCAGCCTCTTGACAGGGGGCGGGGGCTACACCTTC. Combining the CDR3 with reference TRBV2 and TRBJ1-2 gives the whole variable domain EPEVTQTPSHQVTQMGQEVILRCVPISNHLYFYWYRQILGQKVEFLVSFYNNEISEKSEIFDDQFSVERPDGSNFTLKIRSTKLEDSAMYFCASSLLTGGGGYTFGSGTRLTVV.